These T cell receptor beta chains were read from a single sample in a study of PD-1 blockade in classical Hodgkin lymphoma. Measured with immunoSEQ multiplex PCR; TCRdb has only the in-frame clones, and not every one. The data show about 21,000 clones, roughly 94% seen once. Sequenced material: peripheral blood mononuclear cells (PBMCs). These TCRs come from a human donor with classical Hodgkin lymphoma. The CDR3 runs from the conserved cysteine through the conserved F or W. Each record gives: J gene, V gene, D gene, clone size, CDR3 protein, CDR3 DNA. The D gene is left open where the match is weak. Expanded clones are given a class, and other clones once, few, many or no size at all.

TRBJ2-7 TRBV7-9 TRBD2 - CASSFSGGPGEQYF TGTGCCAGCAGCTTCTCGGGGGGGCCAGGCGAGCAGTACTTC
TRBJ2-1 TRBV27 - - CASSFRSSGDEQFF TGTGCCAGCAGTTTCCGGTCAAGCGGCGATGAGCAGTTCTTC
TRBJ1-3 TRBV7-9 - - CASQFRDSGNTIYF TGTGCCAGCCAGTTCAGGGACTCTGGAAACACCATATATTTT
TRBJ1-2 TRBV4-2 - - CASSQEGLLPEAGGHTF TGTGCCAGCAGCCAAGAAGGCTTGCTTCCGGAGGCCGGTGGCCACACCTTC
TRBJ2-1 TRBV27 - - CASSFPGTGYNEQFF TGTGCCAGCAGTTTCCCGGGAACCGGTTACAATGAGCAGTTCTTC
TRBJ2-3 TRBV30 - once CAWSYRAAADTQYF TGTGCCTGGAGTTACAGGGCGGCGGCAGATACGCAGTATTTT
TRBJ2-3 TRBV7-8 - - CASSLRTTSTDTQYF TGTGCCAGCAGCTTACGGACTACTAGCACAGATACGCAGTATTTT
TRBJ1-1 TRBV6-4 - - CASRALTTGSEAFF TGTGCCAGCAGGGCTCTCACAACAGGTAGTGAAGCTTTCTTT
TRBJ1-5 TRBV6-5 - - CASRPLARYQPQHF TGTGCCAGCCGCCCGCTAGCCCGGTATCAGCCCCAGCATTTT
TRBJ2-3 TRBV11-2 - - CASSFPGVGDTQYF TGTGCCAGCAGCTTTCCAGGGGTAGGTGATACGCAGTATTTT
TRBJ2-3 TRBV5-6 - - CASNRGLYTDTQYF TGTGCCAGCAACCGGGGACTGTACACAGATACGCAGTATTTT
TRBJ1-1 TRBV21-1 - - CASSSRAGIGHQNTEAFF TGTGCCAGCAGCTCAAGGGCGGGGATAGGACACCAGAACACTGAAGCTTTCTTT
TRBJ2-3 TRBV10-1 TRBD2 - CASSAGSGEDTQYF TGCGCCAGCAGTGCGGGTAGCGGGGAGGATACGCAGTATTTT
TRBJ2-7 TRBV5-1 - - CASSFSGGSSYEQYF TGCGCCAGCAGCTTTTCCGGGGGTAGCTCCTACGAGCAGTACTTC
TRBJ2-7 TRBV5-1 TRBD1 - CASSSDRQGSYEQYF TGCGCCAGCAGCTCCGACCGACAGGGATCCTACGAGCAGTACTTC
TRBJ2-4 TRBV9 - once CASSVDNRNIQYF TGTGCCAGCAGCGTAGATAACCGAAACATTCAGTACTTC
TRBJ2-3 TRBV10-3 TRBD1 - CAISEDRGGTDTQYF TGTGCCATCAGTGAGGACAGGGGGGGCACAGATACGCAGTATTTT
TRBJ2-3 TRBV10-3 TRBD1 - CAISGYKTGEDTQYF TGTGCCATCAGTGGATACAAGACAGGGGAGGATACGCAGTATTTT
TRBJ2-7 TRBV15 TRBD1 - CATSRLDRVGYEQYF TGTGCCACCAGCAGACTGGACAGGGTTGGTTACGAGCAGTACTTC
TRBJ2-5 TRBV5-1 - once CASSFVPFTGGRETQYF TGCGCCAGCAGCTTCGTCCCCTTTACTGGCGGTAGAGAGACCCAGTACTTC
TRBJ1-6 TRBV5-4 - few CASSPGFTNSPLHF TGTGCCAGCAGCCCAGGGTTTACGAATTCACCCCTCCACTTT
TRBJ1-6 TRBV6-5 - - CASSWGRPNSPLHF TGTGCCAGCAGTTGGGGACGGCCTAATTCACCCCTCCACTTT
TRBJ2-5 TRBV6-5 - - CASTPSEEGGETQYF TGTGCCAGCACCCCAAGCGAGGAGGGGGGGGAGACCCAGTACTTC
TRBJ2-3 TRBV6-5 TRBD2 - CASSYLTSGGADTQYF TGTGCCAGCAGTTACCTAACGAGCGGGGGGGCAGATACGCAGTATTTT
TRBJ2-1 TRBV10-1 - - CASSWTRGLSYNEQFF TGCGCCAGCTCTTGGACCCGCGGACTTTCCTACAATGAGCAGTTCTTC
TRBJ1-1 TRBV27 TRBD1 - CASRGLRGGSAEAFF TGTGCCAGCAGAGGGCTCAGGGGGGGAAGCGCTGAAGCTTTCTTT
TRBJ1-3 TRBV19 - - CASSIVLWRRSGNTIYF TGTGCCAGTAGTATTGTTCTTTGGCGGCGCTCTGGAAACACCATATATTTT
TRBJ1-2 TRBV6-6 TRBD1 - CASGWTGLYGYTF TGTGCCAGCGGCTGGACAGGTCTCTATGGCTACACCTTC
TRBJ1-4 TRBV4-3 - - CASSRTPMTNEKLFF TGCGCCAGCAGCCGCACACCCATGACTAATGAAAAACTGTTTTTT
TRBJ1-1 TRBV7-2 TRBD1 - CASSLVTGGVGNTEAFF TGTGCCAGCAGCTTGGTTACAGGGGGCGTCGGGAACACTGAAGCTTTCTTT
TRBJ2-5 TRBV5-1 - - CASSPQLTGIQETQYF TGCGCCAGCAGTCCACAACTTACAGGGATTCAAGAGACCCAGTACTTC
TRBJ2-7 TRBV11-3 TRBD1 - CASSKETGVPYEQYF TGTGCCAGCAGCAAAGAGACAGGGGTGCCCTACGAGCAGTACTTC
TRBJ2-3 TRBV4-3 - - CASSQGAASTDTQYF TGCGCCAGCAGCCAGGGGGCCGCTAGCACAGATACGCAGTATTTT
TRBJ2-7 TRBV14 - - CASSQGFGIPYEQYF TGTGCCAGCAGCCAAGGGTTTGGTATCCCCTACGAGCAGTACTTC
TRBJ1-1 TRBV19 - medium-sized CASSIDTGLDTEAFF TGTGCCAGTAGTATAGATACGGGGCTAGACACTGAAGCTTTCTTT
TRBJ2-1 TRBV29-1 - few CSGFGGDNEQFF TGCAGCGGTTTTGGGGGCGACAATGAGCAGTTCTTC
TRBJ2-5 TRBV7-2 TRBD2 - CASSLNPPGGPETQYF TGTGCCAGCAGCTTAAATCCCCCGGGGGGGCCAGAGACCCAGTACTTC
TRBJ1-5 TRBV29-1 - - CSVTEIRGNQPQHF TGCAGCGTGACCGAGATCAGAGGGAATCAGCCCCAGCATTTT
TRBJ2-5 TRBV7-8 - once CASTMGRGTQYF TGTGCCAGCACCATGGGACGGGGGACCCAGTACTTC
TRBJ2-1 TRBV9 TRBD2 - CASSVRVASGGTSYNEQFF TGTGCCAGCAGCGTACGTGTGGCTAGCGGGGGAACCTCCTACAATGAGCAGTTCTTC
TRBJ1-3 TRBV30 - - CAWRALGAFSGNTIYF TGTGCCTGGAGGGCGCTTGGGGCCTTCTCTGGAAACACCATATATTTT
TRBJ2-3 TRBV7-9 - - CASSESASRDTQYF TGTGCCAGCAGCGAAAGCGCTAGCAGGGATACGCAGTATTTT
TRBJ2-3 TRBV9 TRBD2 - CASSAILAGVTDTQYF TGTGCCAGCAGCGCGATTCTAGCGGGGGTCACAGATACGCAGTATTTT
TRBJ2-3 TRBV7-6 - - CASSFAMGVGVTDTQYF TGTGCCAGCAGCTTTGCTATGGGGGTAGGGGTTACAGATACGCAGTATTTT
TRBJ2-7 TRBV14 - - CASSQVLGSEQYF TGTGCCAGCAGCCAAGTGTTGGGATCCGAGCAGTACTTC
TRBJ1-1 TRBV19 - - CASSVRTMNTEAFF TGTGCCAGTAGTGTGCGGACAATGAACACTGAAGCTTTCTTT
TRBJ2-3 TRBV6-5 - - CASSSGLLDTQYF TGTGCCAGCAGTTCCGGACTGTTAGATACGCAGTATTTT